The 24 T cell receptor beta chains given below trace back to one sample, sequenced in a study of cytomegalovirus exposure and HLA in healthy donors. The PCR had 60 Vbeta and 13 Jbeta primers. Measured with immunoSEQ multiplex PCR; TCRdb has only the in-frame clones, and not every one. This table holds 140,000 to 150,000 clones, around 79% found once. Sequences were obtained from PBMCs. These receptors came from a male donor in good health and CMV-seronegative.

The rearrangement joins TRBV4-3 to TRBJ1-1, with unresolved D. Trimming took 4 bases from V and 4 from J, leaving 13 bases between them. Germline CDR1 is LGHNA and CDR2 is YSLEER. The CDR3 consists of 14 residues. The CDR3 sequence is CASSLVARGTEAFF. The DNA of the CDR3 is TGCGCCAGCAGCCTTGTAGCGCGGGGCACTGAAGCTTTCTTT.

The chain is built from TRBV27 and TRBJ2-2; 9 positions agree with TRBD2. Germline-derived CDR1 and CDR2 are MNHEY and SMNVEV (reference sequence). The CDR3 covers 17 residues. The J segment lost 4 bases and the V segment lost 4 bases, leaving 10 bases of the junction unmatched. This chain's CDR3 is CASSSLNLAGITGELFF. The CDR3 DNA reads TGTGCCAGCAGTTCTCTTAATCTAGCGGGAATCACCGGGGAGCTGTTTTTT.

The chain links TRBV7-9 to TRBJ2-7; 7 bases match TRBD1. The CDR3 sequence is 14 residues long. Germline CDR1 SEHNR, CDR2 FQNEAQ (reference sequence). Trimming at V came to 7 bases and at J to 3 bases, leaving 9 bases not matched to a gene. CDR3 coding DNA: TGTGCCAGCACCCTCACAGGGGCCTTCTACGAGCAGTACTTC. Its protein product is CASTLTGAFYEQYF.

This clone appeared a few times. This sequence joins TRBV6-5 and TRBJ2-2; possibly TRBD1 for D (5 bases). Trimming left V 10 bases short and J 6 bases short, with 21 bases between. The CDR3 length is 15 residues. Germline lookup yields CDR1 MNHEY and CDR2 SVGAGI. The CDR3 nucleotides are TGTGCCACCTCCGGGCCCCCGGACAATGCCGGGGAGCTGTTTTTT. Protein product: CATSGPPDNAGELFF.

The chain combines TRBV4-3 with TRBJ1-4; D is unclear. V lost 4 bases to trimming and J lost 4 bases, with 10 bases between them. Per the germline V gene, CDR1 is LGHNA and CDR2 is YSLEER. The CDR3 runs 14 residues. The CDR3 nucleotides are TGCGCCAGCAGCCCCCGGGATGATAATGAAAAACTGTTTTTT. Translated, it gives CASSPRDDNEKLFF.

J is TRBJ1-2 and V is TRBV30; maybe TRBD1 (6 bases). The CDR3 runs to 14 residues. Germline CDR1 GTSNPN, CDR2 SVGIG (reference sequence). The germline V and J ends were trimmed by 1 base and 0 bases, with 9 bases remaining between them. The CDR3 nucleotides are TGTGCCTGGAGTGAGGGGGTGGCTAACTATGGCTACACCTTC. Amino acid sequence: CAWSEGVANYGYTF.

The chain links TRBV7-2 to TRBJ2-7, with TRBD2 matching 8 bases. Germline CDR1 and CDR2: SGHTA and FQGNSA. The CDR3 has 15 amino acids. V was clipped by 3 bases and J by 4 bases; unmatched bases: 8. The CDR3 DNA is TGTGCCAGCAGCTTGGGGGCGGGAGGCGTGTACGAGCAGTACTTC. Its protein product is CASSLGAGGVYEQYF.

V is TRBV4-1 and J is TRBJ1-3; D possibly corresponds to TRBD1 (6 bases). This CDR3 is built from 14 residues. The V end was cut by 4 bases, the J end by 4 bases, with 11 bases between. Germline assignment: CDR1 MGHRA and CDR2 YSYEKL. The DNA of the CDR3 is TGCGCCAGCAGCCCAAGCGGGGGCGGAAACACCATATATTTT. Translating gives CASSPSGGGNTIYF.

This clone was recorded once. The chain carries TRBV27 and TRBJ1-1; D may be TRBD1 (6 bases). The CDR3 has 14 residues. Germline assignment: CDR1 MNHEY and CDR2 SMNVEV (reference sequence). Trimming removed 3 bases at V and 6 bases at J, with 14 bases between. The DNA for the CDR3 is TGTGCCAGCAGTTTCAGGGGCCGTGAGGCTGAAGCTTTCTTT. Translated, it gives CASSFRGREAEAFF.

The rearrangement links TRBV7-2 to TRBJ1-1, with 9 positions matching TRBD1. With V trimmed by 4 bases and J by 4 bases, 4 bases remained unmatched. CDR3 size: 14 residues. The germline CDR1 and CDR2 sequences are SGHTA and FQGNSA. The CDR3 sequence is CASSSQGATTEAFF. The CDR3 nucleotides read TGTGCCAGCAGCTCACAGGGGGCTACCACTGAAGCTTTCTTT.

The chain combines TRBV6-1 with TRBJ2-1; TRBD2 agrees at 7 bases. J lost 6 bases, V lost 6 bases, and 11 bases had no gene match. The CDR3 spans 15 residues. CDR1 is MNHNS and CDR2 is SASEGT in the germline V gene. CDR3 in DNA: TGTGCCAGCAGGGGGGGGGTTGGGTTGGGCAATGAGCAGTTCTTC. Translating it yields CASRGGVGLGNEQFF.

This chain links TRBV19 with TRBJ1-2; D is ambiguous. Germline-derived CDR1 and CDR2 are LNHDA and SQIVND (reference sequence). V lost 9 bases and J lost 4, with 9 bases in between. This CDR3 comprises 11 residues. The CDR3 DNA sequence: TGTGCCAGCAGAGCGGTCTATGGCTACACCTTC. Translation: CASRAVYGYTF.

This chain uses TRBV5-1 with TRBJ1-2; D gene uncertain. Germline values: CDR1 SGHRS, CDR2 YFSETQ. The CDR3 totals 15 residues. With 2 bases removed from V and 3 bases from J, the gap between germline ends came to 14 bases. CDR3 sequence: CASSFNGRADYGYTF. For the CDR3, the DNA is TGCGCCAGCAGCTTTAATGGGAGGGCGGACTATGGCTACACCTTC.

The chain is built from TRBV18 and TRBJ2-7; TRBD1 aligns across 9 bases. Germline V CDR1 and CDR2: KGHSH, LQKENI. Trimming removed 4 bases from V and 0 bases from J; junction bases left unmatched: 7. This CDR3 region has 16 residues. CDR3 residues: CASSQDRGFASYEQYF. The CDR3 DNA reads as TGTGCCAGCTCACAGGACAGGGGATTCGCCTCCTACGAGCAGTACTTC. Full variable domain (missing parts from reference TRBV18 and TRBJ2-7): NAGVMQNPRHLVRRRGQEARLRCSPMKGHSHVYWYRQLPEEGLKFMVYLQKENIIDESGMPKERFSAEFPKEGPSILRIQQVVRGDSAAYFCASSQDRGFASYEQYFGPGTRLTVT.

The chain has TRBV27 and TRBJ1-1; D ambiguous. The CDR3 consists of 14 residues. The germline V and J ends were trimmed by 5 bases and 4 bases, with 14 bases remaining between them. The germline CDR1 and CDR2 sequences are MNHEY and SMNVEV (reference sequence). The chain's CDR3 is CASSVDLRSTEAFF. In DNA form, the CDR3 reads TGTGCCAGCAGTGTGGATTTACGGAGCACTGAAGCTTTCTTT.

The sample holds a few counts of this clone. The gene calls are TRBV7-9 and TRBJ2-1; D uncertain. V lost 5 bases and J 1 base, leaving 3 bases between the germline ends. CDR1 is SEHNR and CDR2 is FQNEAQ in the germline V gene (reference sequence). The CDR3 sequence is 12 residues long. The CDR3 DNA is TGTGCCAGCAGCCATTCCTACAATGAGCAGTTCTTC. This sequence encodes CASSHSYNEQFF.

The gene calls are TRBV18 and TRBJ2-3; 15 bases fit TRBD2. CDR3 length equals 16 residues. The junction had 3 bases not matched to a gene; V was cut back by 3 bases and J by 5 bases. Germline-derived CDR1 and CDR2 are KGHSH and LQKENI. CDR3 in DNA: TGTGCCAGCTCACCTGGGACTAGCGGGGGGCAAGATACGCAGTATTTT. Translated, it gives CASSPGTSGGQDTQYF.

V and J are TRBV7-9 and TRBJ2-6; weak D call: TRBD2 (5 bases). Germline V lookup: CDR1 SEHNR, CDR2 FQNEAQ (reference sequence). V was trimmed by 7 bases and J by 0 bases, leaving 16 bases between them. The CDR3 is 17 amino acids. The CDR3 loop is CASTETFTSSGANVLTF. The CDR3 DNA reads TGTGCCAGCACCGAGACATTCACTAGCTCTGGGGCCAACGTCCTGACTTTC.

The J gene is TRBJ1-2, the V gene TRBV18; no firm D call. V was trimmed by 3 bases and J by 6 bases, leaving 8 bases between them. This CDR3 region has 12 residues. The germline CDR1 and CDR2 sequences are KGHSH and LQKENI. The CDR3: CASSPSADGYTF. In nucleotides, the CDR3 is TGTGCCAGCTCACCCTCCGCGGATGGCTACACCTTC.

This clone appeared once. The J gene is TRBJ1-1, the V gene TRBV7-9, with a possible D match to TRBD1 (5 bases). The CDR3 is made up of 13 amino acids. V lost 2 bases and J 4 bases, leaving 8 bases between the germline ends. Per germline, CDR1 SEHNR and CDR2 FQNEAQ (reference sequence). The chain's CDR3 is CASSLQGSTEAFF. In nucleotides, the CDR3 is TGTGCCAGCAGCTTACAGGGCTCCACTGAAGCTTTCTTT. The full variable domain, in which reference TRBV7-9 and TRBJ1-1 provide the parts outside the CDR3, is DTGVSQNPRHKITKRGQNVTFRCDPISEHNRLYWYRQTLGQGPEFLTYFQNEAQLEKSRLLSDRFSAERPKGSFSTLEIQRTEQGDSAMYLCASSLQGSTEAFFGQGTRLTVV.

The chain employs TRBV29-1 and TRBJ1-1; 7 bases fit TRBD1. V was pared by 6 bases and J by 2 bases, with 6 bases of the junction left unmatched. There are 13 residues in the CDR3. Germline V gene lookup returns CDR1 SQVTM and CDR2 ANQGSEA. The CDR3 DNA sequence: TGCAGCGTCTCTTGGGACAGAAACACTGAAGCTTTCTTT. It specifies CSVSWDRNTEAFF.

V gene TRBV7-8 combines with J gene TRBJ1-5; 7 positions agree with TRBD1. V lost 5 bases and J lost 1; bases outside the gene matches: 11. In germline, CDR1 is SGHVS, CDR2 FQNEAQ. This CDR3 has 17 amino acids. The CDR3 DNA reads TGTGCCAGCAGCCCAACCAGGGGGGTCCAGAGCAATCAGCCCCAGCATTTT. Its protein product is CASSPTRGVQSNQPQHF.

This chain joins TRBV10-2 and TRBJ1-1; D remains ambiguous. V shed 6 bases and J shed 1 base, with 18 bases lying between them. Germline CDR1 WSHSY, CDR2 SAAADI. The CDR3 consists of 16 residues. The CDR3 DNA is TGCGCCAGCAGCGTTAGAATAAAGACAAAGAACACTGAAGCTTTCTTT. Translated, it gives CASSVRIKTKNTEAFF.

In DNA form, the CDR3 reads TGCGCCAGCAGATACCGGGAATTAGTTCAATACGAGCAGTACTTC. Translation gives CASRYRELVQYEQYF. The J gene is TRBJ2-7, the V gene TRBV5-1; possible D gene TRBD2, 5 bases. The CDR3 contains 15 residues. V lost 5 bases and J lost 4, with 19 bases in between. Germline V gene sequence: CDR1 SGHRS, CDR2 YFSETQ.